What follows describes a single T cell receptor (beta chain). Measured with immunoSEQ multiplex PCR; TCRdb has only the in-frame clones, and not every one. The sample yields around 33,000 clones, 70% to 90% seen once. This entry is derived from a study of T cell changes during pregnancy in multiple sclerosis. The V and J ends lost 6 bases and 7 bases respectively, with 18 bases between them. Per germline, CDR1 LNHDA and CDR2 SQIVND (reference sequence). CDR3 length: 14 residues. The clonotype was recovered from a female donor with multiple sclerosis, enrolled in a pregnancy study. V is TRBV19 and J is TRBJ1-1; no definite D call. The source was CD8+ T cells from peripheral blood mononuclear cells, collected before pregnancy. The CDR3 here is CASRHITLEGEAFF. CDR3 coding DNA: TGTGCCAGTAGGCACATTACACTAGAGGGTGAAGCTTTCTTT.